The 16 T cell receptor beta chains presented below share a single source sample, sequenced in a study of blood T cell repertoires in COVID-19. Only in-frame clones appear in the TCRdb table, and some are missing; sequencing was by immunoSEQ multiplex PCR. The table has over 250,000 clones, 75% to 90% seen once; the top ten hold roughly 10%. Material for sequencing was peripheral blood. These receptors were taken from a woman in her 70s with COVID-19, enrolled during active disease.

The genes are TRBV21-1 and TRBJ2-5; the table assigns TRBD1, which was not confirmed against the DNA. TRBV21-1 is flagged as a pseudogene. CDR3 length equals 16 residues. The CDR3: CASSKGKGGGIRAQYF. CDR3 bases: TGTGCCAGCAGCAAAGGGAAAGGGGGCGGAATTAGGGCCCAGTACTTC.

This chain connects TRBV28 to TRBJ2-7; 14 bases match TRBD2. CDR1 is MDHEN and CDR2 is SYDVKM in the germline V gene. The CDR3 contains 16 residues. V dropped 6 bases and J dropped 4; count of bases not matched to a gene: 8. The CDR3 DNA sequence: TGTGCCAGCAGGCGGGGACTAGCGGGAGTTGGTTACGAGCAGTACTTC. It encodes CASRRGLAGVGYEQYF.

This clone occurred a few times. The chain couples TRBV5-1 to TRBJ1-6; the match to TRBD1 covers 12 bases. The trim removed 1 base at V and 5 bases at J, leaving 10 bases unmatched. Germline V gene lookup returns CDR1 SGHRS and CDR2 YFSETQ. The CDR3 spans 19 residues. The CDR3 region has the DNA TGCGCCAGCAGCTTGAAGGGGACAGGGGGCGGTTCGCATAATTCACCCCTCCACTTT. This sequence encodes CASSLKGTGGGSHNSPLHF.

This chain connects TRBV24-1 to TRBJ1-1, with TRBD1 matching 7 bases. In germline, CDR1 is KGHDR, CDR2 SFDVKD. This CDR3 contains 13 residues. V lost 7 bases, J lost 4 bases, and 5 bases stayed unmatched. The CDR3 sequence: CATRGAGGTEAFF. The CDR3, as DNA: TGTGCCACCAGGGGGGCAGGGGGCACTGAAGCTTTCTTT.

The table lists this clone with a count of one. This rearrangement joins TRBV7-8 to TRBJ1-5, with TRBD1 identical over 7 bases. This CDR3 is built from 17 residues. Germline V gives CDR1 SGHVS, CDR2 FQNEAQ. V lost 4 bases, J lost 2 bases, and 11 bases stayed unmatched. The CDR3 nucleotides read TGTGCCAGCAGCTACCTAACAGGGGCTAGGGGCAATCAGCCCCAGCATTTT. Translated: CASSYLTGARGNQPQHF.

The rearrangement uses TRBV28 and TRBJ1-1; possible D gene TRBD1, 6 bases. The ends were cut back, 1 base at V and 0 bases at J, with 9 bases in the middle. From germline, CDR1 is MDHEN and CDR2 SYDVKM. CDR3 size: 15 residues. CDR3 in DNA: TGTGCCAGCAGTTTATTGCAGGGGATGAACACTGAAGCTTTCTTT. It translates to CASSLLQGMNTEAFF.

The chain recombines TRBV29-1 with TRBJ2-2; 8 nucleotides agree with TRBD1. The CDR3 is 16 residues long. V trimming: 5 bases; J trimming: 2 bases; junction bases outside the gene matches: 10. The germline V gene encodes CDR1 SQVTM and CDR2 ANQGSEA. CDR3 loop: CSVNRGGTGNTGELFF. The CDR3 region has the DNA TGCAGCGTTAACCGGGGTGGGACAGGAAACACCGGGGAGCTGTTTTTT.

This chain uses TRBV23-1 with TRBJ2-7; 9 nucleotides align to TRBD2. TRBV23-1 is flagged as an ORF with uncertain function. The CDR3 contains 17 residues. Germline trimming cut 0 bases from V and 1 base from J; bases unmatched to any gene: 7. The CDR3 is CASSQSQPGLASYEQYF. CDR3 nucleotides: TGCGCCAGCAGTCAATCCCAACCGGGACTAGCATCCTACGAGCAGTACTTC.

The chain has TRBV3-1 (or the pseudogene TRBV3-2) and TRBJ1-6; D may be TRBD1 (5 bases). Trimming took off 1 base at V and 10 bases at J, with 14 bases between the two ends. Germline V gives CDR1 LGHDT, CDR2 YNNKEL (reference sequence). This CDR3 spans 15 amino acids. As DNA, the CDR3 is TGTGCCAGCAGCCAAGCACGGACAAGAAACTCACCCCTCCACTTT. As protein: CASSQARTRNSPLHF.

This chain links TRBV7-2 with TRBJ2-2; possibly TRBD1 for D (5 bases). Trimming shortened V by 0 bases and J by 5 bases, and 10 bases separated the two germline ends. This CDR3 region has 15 residues. The V gene's germline CDR1 is SGHTA and CDR2 FQGNSA. The CDR3 here is CASSLAAGLTGELFF. CDR3 coding DNA: TGTGCCAGCAGCTTAGCGGCAGGGCTAACCGGGGAGCTGTTTTTT.

The chain carries TRBV24-1 and TRBJ1-1; 10 bases line up with TRBD1. With 4 bases clipped from V and 10 bases from J, the junction kept 2 bases outside the gene matches. The CDR3 is 12 residues long. From germline, CDR1 is KGHDR and CDR2 SFDVKD. The CDR3 here is CATSDGTGVAFF. In DNA, the CDR3 is TGTGCCACCAGTGACGGGACAGGGGTAGCTTTCTTT.

This rearrangement joins TRBV7-8 to TRBJ2-5, with TRBD1 as a possible D gene (6 bases). V was shortened by 4 bases and J by 1 base, with 13 bases between the two germline ends. Germline CDR1 SGHVS, CDR2 FQNEAQ. This CDR3 is built from 15 residues. The CDR3 is CASSYPLTGQETQYF. The CDR3 DNA reads as TGTGCCAGCAGCTATCCCTTGACAGGCCAAGAGACCCAGTACTTC.

This chain connects TRBV5-6 to TRBJ2-5; TRBD2 aligns across 10 bases. CDR1 and CDR2 (germline): SGHDT, YYEEEE. V was clipped by 4 bases and J by 5 bases; unmatched bases: 8. The CDR3 length is 15 residues. The DNA for the CDR3 is TGTGCCAGCAGCCCTCTAGCGGGAGCGGGGGAGACCCAGTACTTC. Translating it yields CASSPLAGAGETQYF.

The genes are TRBV28 and TRBJ1-2; D uncertain. The CDR3 has 11 residues. With 6 bases removed from V and 8 bases from J, the gap between germline ends came to 10 bases. Germline loops: CDR1 MDHEN, CDR2 SYDVKM. CDR3 in DNA: TGTGCCAGCAGCTACAGCCTAGGCTACACCTTC. It is translated as CASSYSLGYTF.

This clone was seen once. V and J are TRBV1 and TRBJ1-1; whether TRBD1, the table's D call, matches the DNA was not checked. TRBV1 is given as a pseudogene. This CDR3 has 16 residues. Written as DNA, the CDR3 is TGCACCAGCAGCCACCCATTGGGCTCCACCGTCACTGAAGCTTTCTTT. This codes for CTSSHPLGSTVTEAFF.

The V call is TRBV28, the J call TRBJ1-6; 9 bases agree with TRBD1. Germline trimming cut 9 bases from V and 8 bases from J; bases unmatched to any gene: 8. The length of the CDR3 is 14 residues. Looked up from germline, CDR1 is MDHEN and CDR2 is SYDVKM. The chain's CDR3 is CARYGTGHDSPLHF. CDR3 coding DNA: TGTGCCAGGTACGGGACAGGGCATGATTCACCCCTCCACTTT.